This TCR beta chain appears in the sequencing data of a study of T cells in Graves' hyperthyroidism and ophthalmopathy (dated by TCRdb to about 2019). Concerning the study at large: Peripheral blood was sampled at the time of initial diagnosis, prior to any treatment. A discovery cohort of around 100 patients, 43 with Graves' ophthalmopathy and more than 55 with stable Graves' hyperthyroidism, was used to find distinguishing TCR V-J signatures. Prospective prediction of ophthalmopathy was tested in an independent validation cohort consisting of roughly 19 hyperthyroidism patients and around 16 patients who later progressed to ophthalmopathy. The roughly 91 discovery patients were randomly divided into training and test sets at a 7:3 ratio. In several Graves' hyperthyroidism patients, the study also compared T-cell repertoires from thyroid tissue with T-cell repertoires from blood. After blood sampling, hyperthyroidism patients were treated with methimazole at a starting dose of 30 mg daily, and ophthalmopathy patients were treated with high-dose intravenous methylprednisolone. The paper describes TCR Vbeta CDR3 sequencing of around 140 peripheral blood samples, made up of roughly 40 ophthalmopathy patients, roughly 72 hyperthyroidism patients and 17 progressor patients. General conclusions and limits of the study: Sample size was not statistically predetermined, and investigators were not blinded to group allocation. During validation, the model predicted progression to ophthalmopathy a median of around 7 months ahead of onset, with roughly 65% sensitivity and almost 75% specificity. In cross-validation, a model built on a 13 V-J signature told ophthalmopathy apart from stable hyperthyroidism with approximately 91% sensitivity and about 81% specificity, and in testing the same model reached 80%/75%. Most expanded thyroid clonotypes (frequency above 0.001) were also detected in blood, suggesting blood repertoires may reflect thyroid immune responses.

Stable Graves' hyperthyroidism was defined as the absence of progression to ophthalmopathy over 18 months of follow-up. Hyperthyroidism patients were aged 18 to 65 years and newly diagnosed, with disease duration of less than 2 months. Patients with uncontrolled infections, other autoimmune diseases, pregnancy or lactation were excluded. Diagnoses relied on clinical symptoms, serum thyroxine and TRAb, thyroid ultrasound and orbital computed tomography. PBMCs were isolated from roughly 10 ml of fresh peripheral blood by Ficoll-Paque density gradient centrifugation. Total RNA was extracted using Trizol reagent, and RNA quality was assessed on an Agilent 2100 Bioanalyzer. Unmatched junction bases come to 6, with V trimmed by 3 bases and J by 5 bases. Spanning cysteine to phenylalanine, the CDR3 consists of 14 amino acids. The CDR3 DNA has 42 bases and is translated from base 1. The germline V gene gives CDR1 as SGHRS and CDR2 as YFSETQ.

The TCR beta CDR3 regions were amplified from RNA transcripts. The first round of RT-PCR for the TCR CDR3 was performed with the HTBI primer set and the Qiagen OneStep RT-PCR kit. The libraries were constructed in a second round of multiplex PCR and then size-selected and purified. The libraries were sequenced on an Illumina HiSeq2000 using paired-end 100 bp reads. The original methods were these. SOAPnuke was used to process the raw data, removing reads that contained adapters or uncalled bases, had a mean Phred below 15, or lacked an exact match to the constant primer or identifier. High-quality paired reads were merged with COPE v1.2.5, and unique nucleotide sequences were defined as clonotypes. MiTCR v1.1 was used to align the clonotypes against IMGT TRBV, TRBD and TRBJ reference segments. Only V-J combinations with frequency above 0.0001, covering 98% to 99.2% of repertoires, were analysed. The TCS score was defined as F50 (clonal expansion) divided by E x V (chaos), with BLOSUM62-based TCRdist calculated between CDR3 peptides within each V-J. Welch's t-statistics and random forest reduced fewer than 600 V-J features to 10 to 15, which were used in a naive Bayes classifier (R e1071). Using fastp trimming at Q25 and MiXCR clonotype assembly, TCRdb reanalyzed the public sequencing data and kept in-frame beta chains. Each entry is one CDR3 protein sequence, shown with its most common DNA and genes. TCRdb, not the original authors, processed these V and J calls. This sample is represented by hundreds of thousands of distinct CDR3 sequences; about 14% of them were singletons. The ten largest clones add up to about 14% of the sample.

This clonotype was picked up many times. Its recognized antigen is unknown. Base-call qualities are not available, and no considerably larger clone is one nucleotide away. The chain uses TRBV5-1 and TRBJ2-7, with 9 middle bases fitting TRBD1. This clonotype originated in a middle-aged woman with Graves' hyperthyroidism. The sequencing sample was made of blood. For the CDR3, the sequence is CASSSGQGIHEQYF. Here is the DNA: TGCGCCAGCAGCTCGGGACAGGGCATACACGAGCAGTACTTC.